This T cell receptor (beta chain) was recorded in a study of blood T cell repertoires in COVID-19 (dated by TCRdb to 2018 to 2020). A note on the overall study: Samples from collaborators originated in the United States, Italy and Spain and spanned both the acute and convalescent phases of COVID-19. Samples came from the ongoing ImmuneRACE study (first 160 participants) plus 1,254 subjects from 6 global collaborators. Where available, HLA class I and class II types were obtained from metadata supplied by the sample provider rather than from assay-based typing. A de-identified subject ID, COVID-19 status, age in years and sex were almost always included in the sample metadata. The material from the prospective study consisted of cDNA or gDNA derived from T cells, B-cell-depleted T cells, or PBMCs. Deeply sampled blood TCRbeta repertoires from subjects exposed to, actively infected with, or recovered from COVID-19 were included in the dataset. A freely available public database, intended as a resource for researchers studying the immune response to SARS-CoV-2, is where the repertoires were released.

TCRbeta CDR3 regions were amplified from genomic DNA by means of the immunoSEQ Assay, a bias-controlled multiplex PCR. On the authors' methods: The number of nucleated cells in each sample was estimated from the amplification of reference gene primers within the assay. Sequence reads were collapsed and filtered to measure the absolute abundance of every unique TCRbeta CDR3 rearrangement. For each sample, productive Simpson clonality was calculated as the square root of Simpson's diversity index over productive rearrangements. Sourced from immuneACCESS, this table was stored by TCRdb with only in-frame sequences that have V and J called. A share of the clones is absent; for the studies checked, an unresolved V gene accounts for under half, and the remainder has no known explanation. V and J calls and clone size follow that table, whereas D and trimming were derived from the DNA. The sample contains roughly 210,000 clones, around 89% of them found a single time. Clones ranked in the top ten supply approximately 1.6% of the sample.

Broad study findings and their caveats: How much clinical and demographic metadata was included differed by source and by participant, and the metadata was provided uncurated.

Cut back by 7 bases and 2 bases, the V and J ends lie 8 bases apart. CDR1 is given as LGHDT and CDR2 as YNNKEL, both from the germline V gene (reference sequence). Taken from cysteine to phenylalanine, the CDR3 has 12 residues. Of the read, only the CDR3 DNA is kept; its 36 bases are in frame from base 1. This clone showed up just a few times. Its antigen is not yet known. No quality values exist for individual bases; no much larger clone is one base distant. The collaborating institutions used their own protocols to collect whole blood in K2EDTA tubes. For TCRbeta analysis, collaborator samples were shipped as frozen whole blood, as isolated PBMCs, or as DNA extracted from either sample type.

The clonotype was recovered from a man in his 70s with acute or convalescent COVID-19. This chain joins TRBV3-1 (or the pseudogene TRBV3-2) to TRBJ1-1; TRBD1 could be the D gene, as 5 bases match. Material: peripheral blood. The nucleotides read TGTGCCAGCACAGACAGCAACACTGAAGCTTTCTTT. Its amino acids are CASTDSNTEAFF.